Following are 9 T cell receptor beta chains from one sample sequenced in a study of T cells in Graves' hyperthyroidism and ophthalmopathy. RNA transcripts served as the template for amplifying TCR beta CDR3 regions. With the HTBI primer set, the TCR CDR3 went through a first round of RT-PCR. TCRdb fed the multiplex PCR reads into MiXCR, producing one record per CDR3 protein. The sample holds a few hundred thousand distinct CDR3 sequences; 14% are singletons and the top ten take 5.8%. Sequencing used blood. Source of these receptors: a woman aged 30 to 39 with Graves' hyperthyroidism that later progressed to Graves' ophthalmopathy.

As for this clonotype: Since a much larger clone is just one base distant, this may be a read error. The chain uses TRBV9 and TRBJ2-1, with 16 bases aligning to TRBD2. The CDR3 has 16 amino acids. Germline CDR1 and CDR2: SGDLS and YYNGEE. The DNA for the CDR3 is TGTACCAGCAGCAAAACCGGGACTAGCGGGAGGGGTGAGCAGTTCTTC. It yields the protein CTSSKTGTSGRGEQFF.

The table lists this clonotype with many counts. This sequence joins TRBV11-3 and TRBJ2-1; D unresolved. Germline CDR1 reads SGHNT; CDR2 reads YENEEA. The CDR3 contains 14 residues. Trimming stripped 5 bases from V and 9 bases from J, with 17 bases between. The CDR3 sequence is CASSHPSDGPEQFF. CDR3 bases: TGTGCCAGCAGCCATCCCTCTGACGGGCCTGAGCAGTTCTTC. Full variable domain (remainder filled in from reference TRBV11-3 and TRBJ2-1): EAGVVQSPRYKIIEKKQPVAFWCNPISGHNTLYWYLQNLGQGPELLIRYENEEAVDDSQLPKDRFSAERLKGVDSTLKIQPAELGDSAVYLCASSHPSDGPEQFFGPGTRLTVL.

V gene TRBV19 combines with J gene TRBJ1-2; perhaps TRBD1 as D (5 bases). Germline CDR1 LNHDA, CDR2 SQIVND (reference sequence). The CDR3 spans 13 residues. V lost 3 bases and J lost 4, with 9 bases in between. CDR3 bases: TGTGCCAGTAGTATGGGGCAGACCTATGGCTACACCTTC. Protein: CASSMGQTYGYTF.

CDR3 in amino acids: CAWSNHLGGGNYGYTF. The CDR3 DNA follows: TGTGCCTGGAGTAACCACCTTGGGGGGGGCAACTATGGCTACACCTTC. The chain links TRBV30 to TRBJ1-2; D is possibly TRBD1 (6 bases). This CDR3 has 16 amino acids. The V gene lost 2 bases and the J gene lost 2 bases, with 18 bases spanning the gap. Germline CDR1 reads GTSNPN; CDR2 reads SVGIG (reference sequence).

The genes are TRBV20-1 and TRBJ1-1; 7 positions agree with TRBD1. Germline V lookup: CDR1 DFQATT, CDR2 SNEGSKA (reference sequence). Trimming at V came to 2 bases and at J to 6 bases, leaving 3 bases not matched to a gene. CDR3 length: 12 residues. DNA for the CDR3: TGCAGTGCTAGAAAGGGGGCGGCTGAAGCTTTCTTT. Amino acid sequence: CSARKGAAEAFF.

With respect to this clonotype: This may come from a read error, since a much larger clone is one base off. The V call is TRBV27, the J call TRBJ2-5; 10 bases are shared with TRBD2. CDR3 length: 16 amino acids. Per the germline V gene, CDR1 is MNHEY and CDR2 is SMNVEV (reference sequence). This CDR3 is CASSVGFGLAEEIQYF. The CDR3 DNA reads as TGTGCCAGCAGTGTGGGGTTCGGACTAGCGGAAGAGATCCAGTACTTC.

This clonotype has a count of ten or more. V is TRBV6-1 and J is TRBJ2-3; 9 nucleotides agree with TRBD2. V lost 6 bases, J lost 1 base, and 5 bases stayed unmatched. CDR3 length: 15 residues. Germline V lookup: CDR1 MNHNS, CDR2 SASEGT. The DNA for the CDR3 is TGTGCCAGCAGGCATAGCGGGAGAGGCACAGATACGCAGTATTTT. Its protein is CASRHSGRGTDTQYF.

This clonotype showed up just a few times. The chain carries TRBV19 and TRBJ1-2; no definite D call. The CDR3 is 15 residues long. Trimming cost V 4 bases and J 2 bases, with 14 bases left between them. From germline, CDR1 is LNHDA and CDR2 SQIVND (reference sequence). CDR3 coding DNA: TGTGCCAGTAGTACCCGGGAGGGATCCAACTATGGCTACACCTTC. This translates into CASSTREGSNYGYTF.

This clonotype was detected many times. The chain links TRBV10-3 to TRBJ1-5; no definite D call. This CDR3 has 14 residues. V lost 3 bases, J lost 3 bases, and 9 bases lay in between. Per the germline V gene, CDR1 is ENHRY and CDR2 is SYGVKD. The CDR3 loop reads CAISDFPYNQPQHF. The CDR3 region has the DNA TGTGCCATCAGTGACTTCCCCTACAATCAGCCCCAGCATTTT.